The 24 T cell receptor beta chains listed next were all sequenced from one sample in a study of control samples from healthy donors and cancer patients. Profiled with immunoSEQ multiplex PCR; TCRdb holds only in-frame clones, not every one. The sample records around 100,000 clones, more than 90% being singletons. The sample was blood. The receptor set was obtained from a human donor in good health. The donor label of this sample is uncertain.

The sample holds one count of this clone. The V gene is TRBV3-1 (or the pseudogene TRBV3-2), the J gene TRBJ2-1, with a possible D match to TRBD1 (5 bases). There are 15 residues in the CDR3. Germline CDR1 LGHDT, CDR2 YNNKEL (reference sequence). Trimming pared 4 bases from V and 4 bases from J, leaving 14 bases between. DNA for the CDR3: TGTGCCAGCAGCCTGCAAGGGGAAGGGTACAATGAGCAGTTCTTC. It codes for CASSLQGEGYNEQFF.

As DNA, the CDR3 is TGTGCTAGTGGTAGGGACAGCCACTCGGATACGCAGTATTTT. This translates into CASGRDSHSDTQYF. The gene calls are TRBV12-5 and TRBJ2-3; 7 nucleotides match TRBD1. This CDR3 contains 14 residues. CDR1 is LGHNT and CDR2 is FRNRAP in the germline V gene. After removal of 5 bases from V and 6 bases from J, the junction contained 8 bases not matched to a gene.

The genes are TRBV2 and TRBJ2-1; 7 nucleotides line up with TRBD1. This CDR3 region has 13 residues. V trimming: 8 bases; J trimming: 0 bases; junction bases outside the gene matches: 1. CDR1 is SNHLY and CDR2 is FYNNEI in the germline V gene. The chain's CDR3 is CASGTASYNEQFF. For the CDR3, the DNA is TGTGCCAGCGGGACAGCCTCCTACAATGAGCAGTTCTTC.

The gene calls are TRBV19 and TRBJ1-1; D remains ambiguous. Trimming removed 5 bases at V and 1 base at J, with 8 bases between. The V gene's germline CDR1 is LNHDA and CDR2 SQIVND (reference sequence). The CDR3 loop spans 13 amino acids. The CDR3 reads CASSPRANTEAFF. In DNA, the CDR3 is TGTGCCAGTAGTCCCCGAGCGAACACTGAAGCTTTCTTT.

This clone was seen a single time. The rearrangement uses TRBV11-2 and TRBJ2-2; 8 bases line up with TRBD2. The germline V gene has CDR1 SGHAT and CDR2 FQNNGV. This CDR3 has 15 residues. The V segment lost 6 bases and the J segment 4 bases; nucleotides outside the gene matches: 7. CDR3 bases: TGTGCCAGCAGACCGGGACTAGTAACCACCGGGGAGCTGTTTTTT. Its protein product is CASRPGLVTTGELFF.

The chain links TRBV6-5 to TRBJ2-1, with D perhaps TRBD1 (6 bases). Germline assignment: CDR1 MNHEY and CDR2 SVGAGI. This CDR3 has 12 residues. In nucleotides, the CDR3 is TGTGTTTCCAGGGGTGGCGTCAATGAGCAGTTCTTC. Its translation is CVSRGGVNEQFF.

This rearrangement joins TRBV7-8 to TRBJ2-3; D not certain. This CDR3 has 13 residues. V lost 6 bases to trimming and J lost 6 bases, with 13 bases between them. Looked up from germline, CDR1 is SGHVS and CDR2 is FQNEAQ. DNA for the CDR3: TGTGCCAGCAGTCTTAGGCCCCGGGATACGCAGTATTTT. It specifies CASSLRPRDTQYF. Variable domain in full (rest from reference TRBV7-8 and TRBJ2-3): GAGVSQSPRYKVAKRGQDVALRCDPISGHVSLFWYQQALGQGPEFLTYFQNEAQLDKSGLPSDRFFAERPEGSVSTLKIQRTQQEDSAVYLCASSLRPRDTQYFGPGTRLTVL.

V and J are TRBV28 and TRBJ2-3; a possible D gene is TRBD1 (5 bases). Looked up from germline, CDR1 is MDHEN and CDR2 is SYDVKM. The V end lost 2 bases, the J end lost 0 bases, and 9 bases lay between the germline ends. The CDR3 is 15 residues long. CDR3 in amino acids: CASSLRGPSTDTQYF. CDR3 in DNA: TGTGCCAGCAGTTTAAGGGGTCCTAGCACAGATACGCAGTATTTT.

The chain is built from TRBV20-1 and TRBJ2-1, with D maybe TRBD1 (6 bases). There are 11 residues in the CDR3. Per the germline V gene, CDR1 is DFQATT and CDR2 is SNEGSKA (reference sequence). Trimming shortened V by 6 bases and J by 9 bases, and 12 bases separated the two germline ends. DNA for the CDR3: TGCAGTGCCGGGACACAGGGTGAGCAGTTCTTC. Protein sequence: CSAGTQGEQFF.

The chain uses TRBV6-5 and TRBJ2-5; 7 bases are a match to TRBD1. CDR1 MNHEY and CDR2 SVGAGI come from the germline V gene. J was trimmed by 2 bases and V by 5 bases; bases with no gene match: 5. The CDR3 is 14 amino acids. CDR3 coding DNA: TGTGCCAGCAGTATCCCGGACAGGCAAGAGACCCAGTACTTC. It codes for CASSIPDRQETQYF.

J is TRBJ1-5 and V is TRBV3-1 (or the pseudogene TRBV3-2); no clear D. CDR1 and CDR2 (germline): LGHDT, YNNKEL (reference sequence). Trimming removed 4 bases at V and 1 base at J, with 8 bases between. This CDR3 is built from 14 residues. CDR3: CASSPDSSNQPQHF. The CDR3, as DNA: TGTGCCAGCAGCCCCGACTCAAGCAATCAGCCCCAGCATTTT.

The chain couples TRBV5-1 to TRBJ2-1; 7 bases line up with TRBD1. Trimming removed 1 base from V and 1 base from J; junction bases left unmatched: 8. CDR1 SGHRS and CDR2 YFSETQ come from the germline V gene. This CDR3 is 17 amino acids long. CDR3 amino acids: CASSLLKTGVSYNEQFF. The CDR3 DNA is TGCGCCAGCAGCTTGCTCAAAACAGGGGTTTCCTACAATGAGCAGTTCTTC.

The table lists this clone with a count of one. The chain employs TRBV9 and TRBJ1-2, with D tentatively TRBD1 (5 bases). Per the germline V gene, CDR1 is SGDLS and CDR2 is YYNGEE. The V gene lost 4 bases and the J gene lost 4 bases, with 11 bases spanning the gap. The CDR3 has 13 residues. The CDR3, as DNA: TGTGCCAGCAGCCAGCGGGGGGGCTATGGCTACACCTTC. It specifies CASSQRGGYGYTF. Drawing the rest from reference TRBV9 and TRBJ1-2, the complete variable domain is DSGVTQTPKHLITATGQRVTLRCSPRSGDLSVYWYQQSLDQGLQFLIQYYNGEERAKGNILERFSAQQFPDLHSELNLSSLELGDSALYFCASSQRGGYGYTFGSGTRLTVV.

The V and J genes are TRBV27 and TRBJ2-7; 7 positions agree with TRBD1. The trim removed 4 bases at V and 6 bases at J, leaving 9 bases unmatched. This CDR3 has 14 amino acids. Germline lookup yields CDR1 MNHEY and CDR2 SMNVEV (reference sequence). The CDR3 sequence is CASSSRTGVGEQYF. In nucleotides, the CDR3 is TGTGCCAGCAGTTCCCGAACAGGGGTGGGCGAGCAGTACTTC.

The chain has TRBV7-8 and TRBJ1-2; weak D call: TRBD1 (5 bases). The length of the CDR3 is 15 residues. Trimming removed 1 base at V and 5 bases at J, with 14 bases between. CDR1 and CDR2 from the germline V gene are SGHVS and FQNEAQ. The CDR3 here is CASSLGSGRMYGYTF. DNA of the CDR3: TGTGCCAGCAGCTTAGGTTCGGGACGGATGTATGGCTACACCTTC.

The CDR3, as DNA: TGTGCCAGTCGTGACAGCACTGAAGCTTTCTTT. Translation: CASRDSTEAFF. The chain recombines TRBV2 with TRBJ1-1; D might be TRBD1 (5 bases). This CDR3 has 11 amino acids. Germline V gene sequence: CDR1 SNHLY, CDR2 FYNNEI. V was cut by 9 bases and J by 4 bases, with 9 bases left in between.

CDR3 sequence reads: CASSSVGFAEAFF. The CDR3 nucleotides read TGTGCCAGCAGTAGTGTAGGGTTCGCTGAAGCTTTCTTT. The chain is built from TRBV6-5 and TRBJ1-1; D not certain. The germline V and J ends were trimmed by 5 bases and 6 bases, with 13 bases remaining between them. The CDR3 runs to 13 residues. The germline CDR1 and CDR2 sequences are MNHEY and SVGAGI.

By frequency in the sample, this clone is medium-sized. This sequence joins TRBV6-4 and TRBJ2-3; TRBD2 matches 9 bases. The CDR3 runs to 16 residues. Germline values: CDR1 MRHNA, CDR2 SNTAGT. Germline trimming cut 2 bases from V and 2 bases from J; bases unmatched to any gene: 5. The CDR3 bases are TGTGCCAGCAGTGACCTTAGCGGGGGTGCCACAGATACGCAGTATTTT. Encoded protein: CASSDLSGGATDTQYF.

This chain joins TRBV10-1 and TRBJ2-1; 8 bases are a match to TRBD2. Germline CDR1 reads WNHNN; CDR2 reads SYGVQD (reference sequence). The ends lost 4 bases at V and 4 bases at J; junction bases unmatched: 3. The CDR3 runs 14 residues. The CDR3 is CASSVGGGYNEQFF. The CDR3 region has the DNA TGCGCCAGCAGTGTAGGCGGGGGGTACAATGAGCAGTTCTTC.

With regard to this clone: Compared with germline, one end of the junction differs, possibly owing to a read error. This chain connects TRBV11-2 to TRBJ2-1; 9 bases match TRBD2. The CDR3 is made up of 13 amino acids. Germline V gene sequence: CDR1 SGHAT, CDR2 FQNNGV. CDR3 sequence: CASSLAGENEQFF. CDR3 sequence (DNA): TGTGCCAGCAGTTTAGCGGGGGAAAATGAGCAGTTCTTC.

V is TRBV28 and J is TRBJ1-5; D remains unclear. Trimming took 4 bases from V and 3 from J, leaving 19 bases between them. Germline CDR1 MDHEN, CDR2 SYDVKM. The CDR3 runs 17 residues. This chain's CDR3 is CASSSPMDPRPNQPQHF. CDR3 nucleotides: TGTGCCAGCAGTTCCCCTATGGACCCGCGTCCCAATCAGCCCCAGCATTTT.

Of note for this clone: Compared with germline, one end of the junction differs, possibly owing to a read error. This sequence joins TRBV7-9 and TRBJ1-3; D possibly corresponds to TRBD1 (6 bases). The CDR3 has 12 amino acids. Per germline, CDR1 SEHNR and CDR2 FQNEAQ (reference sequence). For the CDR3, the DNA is TGTGCCAGCGGCTTTCCGGGACATTACGTTCATTTT. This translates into CASGFPGHYVHF.

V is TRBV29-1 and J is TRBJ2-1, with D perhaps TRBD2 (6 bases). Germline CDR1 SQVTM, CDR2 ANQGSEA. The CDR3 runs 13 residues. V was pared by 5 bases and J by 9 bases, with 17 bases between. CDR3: CSVRGIQLGEQFF. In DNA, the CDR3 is TGCAGCGTTCGGGGGATCCAGCTCGGTGAGCAGTTCTTC.

The CDR3 spells CASSESWGQNEQFF. The CDR3 DNA is TGTGCCAGCAGTGAATCATGGGGTCAAAATGAGCAGTTCTTC. The V gene is TRBV6-1, the J gene TRBJ2-1; D gene uncertain. The germline V gene encodes CDR1 MNHNS and CDR2 SASEGT. V shed 2 bases and J shed 7 bases, with 12 bases lying between them. This CDR3 spans 14 amino acids.